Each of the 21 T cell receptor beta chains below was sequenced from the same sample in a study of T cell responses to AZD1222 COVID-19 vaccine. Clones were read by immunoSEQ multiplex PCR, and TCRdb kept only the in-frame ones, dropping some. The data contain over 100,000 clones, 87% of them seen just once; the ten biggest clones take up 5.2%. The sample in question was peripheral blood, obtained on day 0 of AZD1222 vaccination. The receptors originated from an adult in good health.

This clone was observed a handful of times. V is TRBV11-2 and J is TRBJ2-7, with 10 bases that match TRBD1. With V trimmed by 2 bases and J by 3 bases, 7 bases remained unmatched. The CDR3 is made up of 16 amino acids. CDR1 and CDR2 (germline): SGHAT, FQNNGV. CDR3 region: CASSLRSGTGVYEQYF. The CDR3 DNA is TGTGCCAGCAGCTTAAGGTCCGGGACAGGGGTCTACGAGCAGTACTTC.

CDR3 protein: CASSKTGSSGANVLTF. The DNA for the CDR3 is TGTGCCAGCAGCAAAACAGGCAGCTCTGGGGCCAACGTCCTGACTTTC. The genes are TRBV21-1 and TRBJ2-6; TRBD1, the D gene given by the table, was not confirmed from the DNA. TRBV21-1 is labeled a pseudogene. The CDR3 is 16 amino acids.

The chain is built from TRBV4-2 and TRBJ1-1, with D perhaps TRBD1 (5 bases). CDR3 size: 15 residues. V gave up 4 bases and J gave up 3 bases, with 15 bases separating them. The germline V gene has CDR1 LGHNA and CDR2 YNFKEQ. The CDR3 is CASSLRVARDTEAFF. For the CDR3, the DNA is TGTGCCAGCAGCCTGCGGGTGGCCAGGGACACTGAAGCTTTCTTT.

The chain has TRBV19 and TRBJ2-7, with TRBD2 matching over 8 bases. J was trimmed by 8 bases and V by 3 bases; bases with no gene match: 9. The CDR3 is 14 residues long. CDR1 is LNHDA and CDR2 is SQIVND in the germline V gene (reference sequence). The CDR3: CASSIGLAGPQQYF. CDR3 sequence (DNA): TGTGCCAGTAGTATCGGTCTAGCGGGTCCCCAGCAGTACTTC.

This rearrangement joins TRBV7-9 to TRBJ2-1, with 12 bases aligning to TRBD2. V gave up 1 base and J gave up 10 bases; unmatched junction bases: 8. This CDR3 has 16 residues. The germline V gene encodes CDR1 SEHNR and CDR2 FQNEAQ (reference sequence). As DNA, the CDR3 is TGTGCCAGCAGCTTAGGACTAGCGGGAGTAGTCGAGGAGCAGTTCTTC. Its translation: CASSLGLAGVVEEQFF.

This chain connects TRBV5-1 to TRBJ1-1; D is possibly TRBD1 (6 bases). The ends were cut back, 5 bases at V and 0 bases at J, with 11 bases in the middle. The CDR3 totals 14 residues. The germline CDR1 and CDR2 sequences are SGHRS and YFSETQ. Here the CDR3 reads CASRTGDMNTEAFF. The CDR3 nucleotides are TGCGCCAGCAGAACTGGGGACATGAACACTGAAGCTTTCTTT.

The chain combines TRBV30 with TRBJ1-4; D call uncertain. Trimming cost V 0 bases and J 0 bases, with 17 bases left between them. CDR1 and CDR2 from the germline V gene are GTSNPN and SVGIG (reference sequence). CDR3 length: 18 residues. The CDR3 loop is CAWSVGRTSFATNEKLFF. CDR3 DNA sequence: TGTGCCTGGAGTGTCGGCAGGACCAGTTTTGCAACTAATGAAAAACTGTTTTTT.

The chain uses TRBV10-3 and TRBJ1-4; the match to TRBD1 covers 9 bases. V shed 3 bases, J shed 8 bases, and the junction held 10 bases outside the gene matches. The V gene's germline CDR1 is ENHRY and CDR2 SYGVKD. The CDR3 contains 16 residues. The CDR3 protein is CAISDSKQGAEEKLFF. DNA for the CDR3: TGTGCCATCAGTGACTCAAAACAGGGGGCGGAGGAAAAACTGTTTTTT.

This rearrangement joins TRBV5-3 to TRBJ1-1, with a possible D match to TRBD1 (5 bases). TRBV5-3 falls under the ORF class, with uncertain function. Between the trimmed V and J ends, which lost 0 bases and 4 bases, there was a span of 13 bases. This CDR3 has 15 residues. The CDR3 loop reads CARSLDDRLGTEAFF. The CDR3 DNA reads TGTGCCAGAAGCTTGGACGACAGACTTGGCACTGAAGCTTTCTTT.

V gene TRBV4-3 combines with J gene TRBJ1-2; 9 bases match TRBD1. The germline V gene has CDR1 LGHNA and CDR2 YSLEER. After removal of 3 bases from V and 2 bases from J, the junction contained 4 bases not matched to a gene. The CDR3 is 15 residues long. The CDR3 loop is CASSQGQGSNYGYTF. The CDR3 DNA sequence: TGCGCCAGCAGCCAGGGACAGGGCTCGAACTATGGCTACACCTTC.

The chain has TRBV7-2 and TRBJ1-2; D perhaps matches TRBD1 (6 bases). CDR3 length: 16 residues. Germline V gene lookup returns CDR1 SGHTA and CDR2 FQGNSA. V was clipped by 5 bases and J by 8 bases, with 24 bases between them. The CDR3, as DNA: TGTGCCAGCAGCCCTGATGCGGGGATGGACAGACTGGGCTACACCTTC. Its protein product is CASSPDAGMDRLGYTF.

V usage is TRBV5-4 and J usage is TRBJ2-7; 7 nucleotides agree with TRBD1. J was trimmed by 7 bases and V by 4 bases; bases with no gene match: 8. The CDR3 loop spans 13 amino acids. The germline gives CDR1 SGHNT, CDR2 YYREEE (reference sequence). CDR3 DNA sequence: TGTGCCAGCAGCCTCGACAGGGTTGGAGAGCAGTACTTC. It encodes CASSLDRVGEQYF.

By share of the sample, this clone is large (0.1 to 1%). The CDR3 protein is CASSSGSRNEQFF. The CDR3 DNA sequence: TGTGCCAGCAGTTCCGGATCCCGCAATGAGCAGTTCTTC. The genes are TRBV6-5 and TRBJ2-1, with unresolved D. V shed 4 bases and J shed 6 bases, with 10 bases lying between them. Germline CDR1 is MNHEY and CDR2 is SVGAGI. This CDR3 comprises 13 residues.

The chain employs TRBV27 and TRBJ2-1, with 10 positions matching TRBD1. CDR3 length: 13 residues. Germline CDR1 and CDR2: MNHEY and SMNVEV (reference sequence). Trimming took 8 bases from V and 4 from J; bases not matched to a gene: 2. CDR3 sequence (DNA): TGTGCCAGCGGGGACAGGGGTTACAATGAGCAGTTCTTC. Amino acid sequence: CASGDRGYNEQFF.

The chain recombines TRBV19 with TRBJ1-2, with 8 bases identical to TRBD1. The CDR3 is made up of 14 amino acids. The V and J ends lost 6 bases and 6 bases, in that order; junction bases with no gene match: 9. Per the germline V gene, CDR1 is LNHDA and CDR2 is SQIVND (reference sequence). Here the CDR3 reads CASSKQGGLDGYTF. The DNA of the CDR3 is TGTGCCAGTAGCAAACAGGGGGGACTAGATGGCTACACCTTC.

Written as DNA, the CDR3 is TGTGCCAGCAGTTCTACTAGCGGGGGGCGATCCGCCTACGAGCAGTACTTC. Its protein is CASSSTSGGRSAYEQYF. This chain joins TRBV6-2 or TRBV6-3 and TRBJ2-7; 12 bases are a match to TRBD2. The germline V gene has CDR1 MNHEY and CDR2 SVGEGT. Germline trimming cut 4 bases from V and 2 bases from J; bases unmatched to any gene: 9. The CDR3 is made up of 17 amino acids.

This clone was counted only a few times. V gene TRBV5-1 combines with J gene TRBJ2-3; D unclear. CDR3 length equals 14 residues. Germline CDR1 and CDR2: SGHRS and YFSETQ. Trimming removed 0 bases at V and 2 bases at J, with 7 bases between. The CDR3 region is CASSLVDTTDTQYF. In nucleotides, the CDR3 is TGCGCCAGCAGCTTGGTGGATACCACAGATACGCAGTATTTT.

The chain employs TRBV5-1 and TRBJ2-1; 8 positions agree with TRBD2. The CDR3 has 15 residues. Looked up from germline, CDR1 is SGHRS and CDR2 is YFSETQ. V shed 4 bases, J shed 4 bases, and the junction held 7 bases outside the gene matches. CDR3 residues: CASSELAGTYNEQFF. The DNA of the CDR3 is TGCGCCAGCAGCGAGCTAGCGGGTACTTACAATGAGCAGTTCTTC.

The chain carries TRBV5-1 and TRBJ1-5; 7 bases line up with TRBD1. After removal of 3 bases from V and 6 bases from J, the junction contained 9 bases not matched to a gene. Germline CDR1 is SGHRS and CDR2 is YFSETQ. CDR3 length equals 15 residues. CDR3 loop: CASSSTGDPIQPQHF. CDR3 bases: TGCGCCAGCAGCTCAACAGGGGATCCAATTCAGCCCCAGCATTTT.

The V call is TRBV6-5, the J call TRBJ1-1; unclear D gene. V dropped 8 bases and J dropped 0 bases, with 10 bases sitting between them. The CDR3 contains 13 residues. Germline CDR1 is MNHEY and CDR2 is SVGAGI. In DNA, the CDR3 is TGTGCCAGCGTATCCCAGATGAACACTGAAGCTTTCTTT. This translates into CASVSQMNTEAFF.

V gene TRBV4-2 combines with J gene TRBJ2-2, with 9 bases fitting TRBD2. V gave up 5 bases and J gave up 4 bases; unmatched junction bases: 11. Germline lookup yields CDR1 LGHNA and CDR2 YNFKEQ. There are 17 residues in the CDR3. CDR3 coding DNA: TGTGCCAGCAGCGACAGAGCGGGAGGCCCGAGCACCGGGGAGCTGTTTTTT. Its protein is CASSDRAGGPSTGELFF.